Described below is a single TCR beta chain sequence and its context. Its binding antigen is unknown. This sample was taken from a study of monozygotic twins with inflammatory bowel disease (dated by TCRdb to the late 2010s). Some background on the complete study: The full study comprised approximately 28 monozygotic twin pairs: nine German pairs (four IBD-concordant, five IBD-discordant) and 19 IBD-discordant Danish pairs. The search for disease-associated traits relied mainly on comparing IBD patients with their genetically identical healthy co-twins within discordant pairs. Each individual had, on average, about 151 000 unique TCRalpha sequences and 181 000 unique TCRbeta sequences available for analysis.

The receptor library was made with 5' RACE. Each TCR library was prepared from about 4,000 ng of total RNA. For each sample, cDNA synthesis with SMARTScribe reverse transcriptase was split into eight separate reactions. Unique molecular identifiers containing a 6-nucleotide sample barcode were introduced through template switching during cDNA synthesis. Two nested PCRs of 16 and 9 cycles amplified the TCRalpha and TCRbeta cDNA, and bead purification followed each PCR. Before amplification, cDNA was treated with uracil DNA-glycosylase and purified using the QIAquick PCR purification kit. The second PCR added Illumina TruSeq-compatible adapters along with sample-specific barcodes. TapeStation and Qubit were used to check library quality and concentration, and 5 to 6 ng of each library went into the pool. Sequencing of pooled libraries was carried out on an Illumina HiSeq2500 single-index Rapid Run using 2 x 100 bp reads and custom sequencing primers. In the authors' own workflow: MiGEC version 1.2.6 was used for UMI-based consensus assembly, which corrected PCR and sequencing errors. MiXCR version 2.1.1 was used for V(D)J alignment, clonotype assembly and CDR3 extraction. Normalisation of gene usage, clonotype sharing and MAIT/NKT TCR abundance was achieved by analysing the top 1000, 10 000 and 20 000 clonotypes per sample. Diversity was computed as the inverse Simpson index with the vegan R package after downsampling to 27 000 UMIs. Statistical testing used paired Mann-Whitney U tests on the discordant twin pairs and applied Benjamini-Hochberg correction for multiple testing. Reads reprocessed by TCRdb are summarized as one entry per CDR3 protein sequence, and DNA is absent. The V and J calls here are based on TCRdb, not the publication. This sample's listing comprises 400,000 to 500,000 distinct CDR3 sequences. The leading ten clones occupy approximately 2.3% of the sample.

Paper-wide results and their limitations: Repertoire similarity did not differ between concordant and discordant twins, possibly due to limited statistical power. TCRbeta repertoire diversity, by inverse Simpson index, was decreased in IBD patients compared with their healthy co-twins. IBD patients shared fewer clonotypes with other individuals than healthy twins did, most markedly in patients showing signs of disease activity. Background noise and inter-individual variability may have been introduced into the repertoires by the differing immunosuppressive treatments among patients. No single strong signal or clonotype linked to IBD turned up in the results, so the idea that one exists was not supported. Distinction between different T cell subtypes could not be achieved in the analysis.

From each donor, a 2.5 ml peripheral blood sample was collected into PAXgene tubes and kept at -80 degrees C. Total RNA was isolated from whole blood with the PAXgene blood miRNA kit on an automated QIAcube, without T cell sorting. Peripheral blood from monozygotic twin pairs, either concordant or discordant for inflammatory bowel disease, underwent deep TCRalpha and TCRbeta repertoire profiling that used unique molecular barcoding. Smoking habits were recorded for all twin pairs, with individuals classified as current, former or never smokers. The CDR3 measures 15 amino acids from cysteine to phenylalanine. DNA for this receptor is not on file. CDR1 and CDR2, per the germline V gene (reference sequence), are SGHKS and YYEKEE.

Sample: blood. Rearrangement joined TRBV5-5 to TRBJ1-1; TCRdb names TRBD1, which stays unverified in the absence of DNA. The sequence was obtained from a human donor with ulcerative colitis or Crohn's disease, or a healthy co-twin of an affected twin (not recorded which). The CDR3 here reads CASSPTGGGNTEAFF.